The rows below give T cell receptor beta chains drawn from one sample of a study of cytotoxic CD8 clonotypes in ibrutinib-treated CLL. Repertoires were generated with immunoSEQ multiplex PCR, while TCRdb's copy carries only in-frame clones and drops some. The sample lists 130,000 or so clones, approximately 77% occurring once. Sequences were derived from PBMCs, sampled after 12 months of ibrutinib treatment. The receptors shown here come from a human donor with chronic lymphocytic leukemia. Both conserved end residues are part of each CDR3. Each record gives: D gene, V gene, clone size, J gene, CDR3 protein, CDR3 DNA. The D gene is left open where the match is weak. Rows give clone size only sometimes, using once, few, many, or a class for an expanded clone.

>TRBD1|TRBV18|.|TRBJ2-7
CASSPQMTGGRDEQYF
TGTGCCAGCTCACCACAGATGACAGGGGGACGGGACGAGCAGTACTTC
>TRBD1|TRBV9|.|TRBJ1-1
CASSEGQGPEAFF
TGTGCCAGCAGCGAGGGACAGGGACCTGAAGCTTTCTTT
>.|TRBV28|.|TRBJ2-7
CASSLPDGYEQYF
TGTGCCAGCAGTTTACCGGACGGGTACGAGCAGTACTTC
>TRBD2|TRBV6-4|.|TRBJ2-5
CASSDSMGGSLYQETQYF
TGTGCCAGCAGTGACTCGATGGGCGGGAGCTTGTACCAAGAGACCCAGTACTTC
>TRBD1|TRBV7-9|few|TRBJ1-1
CASSPRTGGFGMNTEAFF
TGTGCCAGCAGCCCCCGGACAGGGGGGTTCGGGATGAACACTGAAGCTTTCTTT
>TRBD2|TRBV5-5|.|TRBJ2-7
CASSPDLGGQEQYF
TGTGCCAGCAGCCCGGATTTGGGAGGGCAAGAGCAGTACTTC
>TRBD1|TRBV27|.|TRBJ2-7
CASSWTGAYEQYF
TGTGCCAGCAGTTGGACAGGCGCCTACGAGCAGTACTTC
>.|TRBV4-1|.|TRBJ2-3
CASSHNSLGYTQYF
TGCGCCAGCAGCCACAACTCTCTTGGGTATACGCAGTATTTT
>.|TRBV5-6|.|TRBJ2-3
CASSLGVSGLGDTQYF
TGTGCCAGCAGCTTGGGTGTTTCGGGGCTCGGAGATACGCAGTATTTT
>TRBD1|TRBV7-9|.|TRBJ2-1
CASSSTGQLDNEQFF
TGTGCCAGCAGCTCAACGGGACAGCTGGACAATGAGCAGTTCTTC
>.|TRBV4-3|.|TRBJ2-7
CASSQHSTYKQYF
TGCGCCAGCAGCCAACACTCCACCTACAAGCAGTACTTC
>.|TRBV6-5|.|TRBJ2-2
CASSYLQAPTTGELFF
TGTGCCAGCAGTTACTTACAGGCGCCGACCACCGGGGAGCTGTTTTTT
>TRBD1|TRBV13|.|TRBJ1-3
CASSSGPTGEDSGNTIYF
TGTGCCAGCAGCTCAGGACCGACAGGGGAAGACTCTGGAAACACCATATATTTT
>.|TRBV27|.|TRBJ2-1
CASSNQGPTYNEQFF
TGTGCCAGCAGTAATCAGGGACCAACCTACAATGAGCAGTTCTTC
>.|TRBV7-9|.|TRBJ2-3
CASSLAPRPDTQYF
TGTGCCAGCAGCTTAGCACCCCGTCCAGATACGCAGTATTTT
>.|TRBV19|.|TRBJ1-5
CATRTVNQPQHF
TGTGCCACCCGGACGGTCAATCAGCCCCAGCATTTT
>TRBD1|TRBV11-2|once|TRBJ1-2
CASSTTGTGIYGYTF
TGTGCCAGCAGTACGACCGGGACAGGGATCTATGGCTACACCTTC
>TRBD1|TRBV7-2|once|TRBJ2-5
CASRSPPGTGVWETQYF
TGTGCCAGCAGATCCCCGCCCGGGACAGGGGTTTGGGAGACCCAGTACTTC
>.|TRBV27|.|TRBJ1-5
CASSSQDNQPQHF
TGTGCCAGCAGTTCCCAAGACAATCAGCCCCAGCATTTT
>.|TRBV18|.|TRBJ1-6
CASSPRADPNSPLHF
TGTGCCAGCTCACCTCGGGCTGACCCCAATTCACCCCTCCACTTT
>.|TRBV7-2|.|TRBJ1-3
CASSSPAGASSGNTIYF
TGTGCCAGCAGCTCCCCGGCGGGGGCCAGCTCTGGAAACACCATATATTTT
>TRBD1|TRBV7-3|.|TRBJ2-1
CASSNTGTGGFNEQFF
TGTGCCAGCAGCAACACCGGGACAGGGGGATTCAATGAGCAGTTCTTC
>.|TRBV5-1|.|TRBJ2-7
CASSLWAGNYEQYF
TGCGCCAGCAGCTTGTGGGCAGGGAACTACGAGCAGTACTTC
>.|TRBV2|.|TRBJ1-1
CALGGAFF
TGTGCCCTCGGTGGAGCTTTCTTT
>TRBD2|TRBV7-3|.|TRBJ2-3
CASSLYVPRGGLAGGNTQYF
TGTGCCAGCAGCTTATATGTCCCCAGAGGGGGACTAGCGGGAGGTAATACGCAGTATTTT
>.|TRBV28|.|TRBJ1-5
CASTSWHGGSGQPQHF
TGTGCCAGCACCTCCTGGCACGGGGGGTCAGGGCAGCCCCAGCATTTT
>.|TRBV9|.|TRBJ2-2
CASTAQSLFTGELFF
TGTGCCAGCACGGCACAGTCCCTTTTCACCGGGGAGCTGTTTTTT
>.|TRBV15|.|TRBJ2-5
CATGHGGSETQYF
TGTGCCACCGGGCATGGGGGGTCAGAGACCCAGTACTTC
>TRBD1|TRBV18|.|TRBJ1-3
CASSPRPTGAGNTIYF
TGTGCCAGCTCACCCCGCCCCACAGGGGCTGGAAACACCATATATTTT
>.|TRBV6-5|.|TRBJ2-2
CASSSTGRPGELFF
TGTGCCAGCAGTTCGACAGGGAGGCCCGGGGAGCTGTTTTTT
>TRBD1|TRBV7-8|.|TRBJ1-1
CASRRTGGEKRDTEAFF
TGTGCCAGCAGAAGGACAGGGGGGGAGAAGAGGGACACTGAAGCTTTCTTT